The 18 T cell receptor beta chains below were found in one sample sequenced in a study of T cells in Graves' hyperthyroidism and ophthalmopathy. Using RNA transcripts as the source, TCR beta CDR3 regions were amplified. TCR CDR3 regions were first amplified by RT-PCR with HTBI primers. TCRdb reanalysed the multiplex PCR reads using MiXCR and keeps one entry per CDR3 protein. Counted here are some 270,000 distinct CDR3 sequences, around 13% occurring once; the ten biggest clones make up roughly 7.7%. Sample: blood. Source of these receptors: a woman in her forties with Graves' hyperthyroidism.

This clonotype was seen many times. CDR3 amino acids: CASSPATGNQPQHF. For the CDR3, the DNA is TGTGCCAGCAGTCCCGCGACCGGGAATCAGCCCCAGCATTTT. The rearrangement uses TRBV28 and TRBJ1-5, with no clear D. Trimming took off 5 bases at V and 4 bases at J, with 12 bases between the two ends. The germline V gene encodes CDR1 MDHEN and CDR2 SYDVKM. CDR3 size: 14 residues.

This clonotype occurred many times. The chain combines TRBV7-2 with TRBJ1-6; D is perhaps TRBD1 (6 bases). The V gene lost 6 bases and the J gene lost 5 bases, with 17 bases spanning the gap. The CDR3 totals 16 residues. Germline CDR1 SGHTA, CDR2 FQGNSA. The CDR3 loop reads CASRTTRGPDNSPLHF. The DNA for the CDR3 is TGTGCCAGCAGAACGACCAGGGGACCAGATAATTCACCCCTCCACTTT.

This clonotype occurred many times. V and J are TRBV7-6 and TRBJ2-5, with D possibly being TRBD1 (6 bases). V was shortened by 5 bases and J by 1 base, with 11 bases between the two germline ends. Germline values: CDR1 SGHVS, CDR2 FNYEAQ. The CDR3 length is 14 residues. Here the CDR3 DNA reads TGTGCCAGCAGCCTCTCGACAGGCCAAGAGACCCAGTACTTC. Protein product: CASSLSTGQETQYF. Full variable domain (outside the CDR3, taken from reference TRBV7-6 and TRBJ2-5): GAGVSQSPRYKVTKRGQDVALRCDPISGHVSLYWYRQALGQGPEFLTYFNYEAQQDKSGLPNDRFSAERPEGSISTLTIQRTEQRDSAMYRCASSLSTGQETQYFGPGTRLLVL.

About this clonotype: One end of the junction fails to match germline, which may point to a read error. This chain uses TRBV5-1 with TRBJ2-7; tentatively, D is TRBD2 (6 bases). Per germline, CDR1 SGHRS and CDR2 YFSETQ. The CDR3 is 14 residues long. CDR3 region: CASSPGLRRFEQYF. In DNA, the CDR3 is TGTGCCAGCAGCCCGGGACTGCGACGGTTCGAGCAGTACTTC.

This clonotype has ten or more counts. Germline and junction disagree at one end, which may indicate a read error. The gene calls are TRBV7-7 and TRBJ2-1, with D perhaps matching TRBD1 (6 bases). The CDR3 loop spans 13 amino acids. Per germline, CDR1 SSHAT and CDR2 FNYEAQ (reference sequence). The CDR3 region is CASSSDRLNEQFF. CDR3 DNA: TGTGCTAGCAGCAGCGACAGGCTCAATGAGCAGTTCTTC. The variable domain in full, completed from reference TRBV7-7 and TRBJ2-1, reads GAGVSQSPRYKVTKRGQDVTLRCDPISSHATLYWYQQALGQGPEFLTYFNYEAQPDKSGLPSDRFSAERPEGSISTLTIQRTEQRDSAMYRCASSSDRLNEQFFGPGTRLTVL.

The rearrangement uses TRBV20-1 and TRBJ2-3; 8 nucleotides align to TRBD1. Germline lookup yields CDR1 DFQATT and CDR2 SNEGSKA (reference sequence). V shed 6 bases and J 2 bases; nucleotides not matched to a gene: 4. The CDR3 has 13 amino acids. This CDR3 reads CSAIQGDTDTQYF. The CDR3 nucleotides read TGCAGTGCCATACAGGGGGACACAGATACGCAGTATTTT.

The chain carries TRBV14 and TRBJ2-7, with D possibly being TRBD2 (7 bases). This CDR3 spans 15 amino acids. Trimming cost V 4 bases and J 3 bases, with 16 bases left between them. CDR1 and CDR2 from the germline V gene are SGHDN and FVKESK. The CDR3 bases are TGTGCCAGCAGCCCCCGGGGGGCTAGCTTCTACGAGCAGTACTTC. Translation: CASSPRGASFYEQYF.

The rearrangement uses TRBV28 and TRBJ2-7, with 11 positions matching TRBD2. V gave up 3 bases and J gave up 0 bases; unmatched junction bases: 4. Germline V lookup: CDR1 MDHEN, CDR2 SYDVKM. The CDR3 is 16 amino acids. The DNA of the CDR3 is TGTGCCAGCAGTTTGACTAGCGGGATAGACTCCTACGAGCAGTACTTC. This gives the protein CASSLTSGIDSYEQYF.

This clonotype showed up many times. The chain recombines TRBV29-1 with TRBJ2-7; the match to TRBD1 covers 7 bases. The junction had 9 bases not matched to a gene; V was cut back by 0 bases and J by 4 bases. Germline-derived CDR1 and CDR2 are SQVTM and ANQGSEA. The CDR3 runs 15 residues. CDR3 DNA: TGCAGCGTTGAAGATGAGAGTAAGGGGGCTTACGAGCAGTACTTC. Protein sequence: CSVEDESKGAYEQYF.

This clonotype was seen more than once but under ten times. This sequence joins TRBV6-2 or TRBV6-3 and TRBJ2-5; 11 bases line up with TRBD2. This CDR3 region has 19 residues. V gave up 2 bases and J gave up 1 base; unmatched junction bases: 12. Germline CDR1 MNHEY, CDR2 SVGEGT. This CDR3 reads CASSYPLSGRGATQETQYF. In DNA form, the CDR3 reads TGTGCCAGCAGTTACCCCCTTAGCGGGAGGGGGGCAACCCAAGAGACCCAGTACTTC.

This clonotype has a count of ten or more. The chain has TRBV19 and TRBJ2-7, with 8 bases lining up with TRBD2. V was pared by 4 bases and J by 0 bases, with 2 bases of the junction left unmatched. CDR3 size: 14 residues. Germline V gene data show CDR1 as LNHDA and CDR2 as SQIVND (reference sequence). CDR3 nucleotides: TGTGCCAGTAGTAAGCGGGAGTTCTCCTACGAGCAGTACTTC. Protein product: CASSKREFSYEQYF.

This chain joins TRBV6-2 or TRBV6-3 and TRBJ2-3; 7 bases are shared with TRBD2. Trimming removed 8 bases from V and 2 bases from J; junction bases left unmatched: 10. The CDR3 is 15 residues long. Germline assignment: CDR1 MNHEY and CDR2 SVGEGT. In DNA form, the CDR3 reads TGTGCCAGCCAACGGCGGGAGAGACCCACAGATACGCAGTATTTT. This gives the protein CASQRRERPTDTQYF.

CDR3 residues: CASSPRLAGLETQYF. DNA of the CDR3: TGTGCCAGCAGTCCCAGGCTAGCGGGATTGGAGACCCAGTACTTC. The V call is TRBV12-3 or TRBV12-4, the J call TRBJ2-5, with TRBD2 identical over 9 bases. This CDR3 spans 15 amino acids. After removal of 5 bases from V and 5 bases from J, the junction contained 9 bases not matched to a gene.

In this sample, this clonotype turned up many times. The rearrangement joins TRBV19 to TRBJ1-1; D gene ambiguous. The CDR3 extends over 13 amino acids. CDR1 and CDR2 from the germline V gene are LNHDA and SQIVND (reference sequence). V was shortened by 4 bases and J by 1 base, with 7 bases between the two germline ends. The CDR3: CASSTGQNTEAFF. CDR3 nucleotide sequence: TGTGCCAGTAGTACCGGGCAGAACACTGAAGCTTTCTTT.

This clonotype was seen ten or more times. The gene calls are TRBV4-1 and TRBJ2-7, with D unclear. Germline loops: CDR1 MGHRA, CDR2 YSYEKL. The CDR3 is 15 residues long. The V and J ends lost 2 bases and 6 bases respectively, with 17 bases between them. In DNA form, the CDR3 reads TGCGCCAGCAGCCAATGGCTCCGAGGAGCCCGCGAGCAGTACTTC. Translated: CASSQWLRGAREQYF.

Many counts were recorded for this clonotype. This CDR3 is CASSPGLRDTQYF. CDR3 coding DNA: TGTGCCAGCAGCCCGGGACTTCGGGATACGCAGTATTTT. The chain has TRBV7-2 and TRBJ2-3, with a weak D call TRBD2 (6 bases). The CDR3 is 13 residues long. V was shortened by 5 bases and J by 6 bases, with 12 bases between the two germline ends. CDR1 is SGHTA and CDR2 is FQGNSA in the germline V gene. Based on the CDR3 plus reference TRBV7-2 and TRBJ2-3, the full variable domain is GAGVSQSPSNKVTEKGKDVELRCDPISGHTALYWYRQSLGQGLEFLIYFQGNSAPDKSGLPSDRFSAERTGGSVSTLTIQRTQQEDSAVYLCASSPGLRDTQYFGPGTRLTVL.

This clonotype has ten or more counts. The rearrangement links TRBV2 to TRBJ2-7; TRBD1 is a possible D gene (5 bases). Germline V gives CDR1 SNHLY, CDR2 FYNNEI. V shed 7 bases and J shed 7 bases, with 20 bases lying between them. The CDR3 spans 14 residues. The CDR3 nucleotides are TGTGCCAGCACGGGCCAGGGAACGACGAGGGAGCAGTACTTC. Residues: CASTGQGTTREQYF.

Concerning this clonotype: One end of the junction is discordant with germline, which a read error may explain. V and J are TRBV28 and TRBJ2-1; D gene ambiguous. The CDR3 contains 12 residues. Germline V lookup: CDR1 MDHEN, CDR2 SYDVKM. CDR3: CASSLLVEKAIF. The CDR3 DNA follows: TGTGCCAGCAGTTTATTAGTAGAGAAAGCGATCTTC.